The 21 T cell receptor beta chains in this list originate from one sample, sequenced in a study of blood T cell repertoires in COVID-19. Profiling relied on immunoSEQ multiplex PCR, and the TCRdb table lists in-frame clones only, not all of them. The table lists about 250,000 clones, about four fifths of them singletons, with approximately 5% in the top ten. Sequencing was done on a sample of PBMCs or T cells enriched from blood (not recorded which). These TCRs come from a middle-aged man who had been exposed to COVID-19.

The CDR3 sequence is CATSRETASSGANVLTF. CDR3 bases: TGTGCCACCAGCAGAGAAACGGCTAGCTCTGGGGCCAACGTCCTGACTTTC. The V and J genes are TRBV15 and TRBJ2-6; no clear D gene. CDR3 size: 17 residues. Trimming pared 0 bases from V and 0 bases from J, leaving 9 bases between. CDR1 and CDR2 from the germline V gene are LNHNV and YYDKDF (reference sequence).

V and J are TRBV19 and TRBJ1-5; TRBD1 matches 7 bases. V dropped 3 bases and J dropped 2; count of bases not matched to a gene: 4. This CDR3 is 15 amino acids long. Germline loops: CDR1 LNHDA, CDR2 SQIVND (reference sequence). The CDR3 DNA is TGTGCCAGTAGTATTATAGGGACAGGCAATCAGCCCCAGCATTTT. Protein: CASSIIGTGNQPQHF.

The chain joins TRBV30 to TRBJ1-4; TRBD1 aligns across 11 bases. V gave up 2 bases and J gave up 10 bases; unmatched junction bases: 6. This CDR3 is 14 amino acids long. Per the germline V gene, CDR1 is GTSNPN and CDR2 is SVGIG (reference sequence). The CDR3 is CAWSSLDRGLKLFF. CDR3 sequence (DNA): TGTGCCTGGAGTTCTTTGGACAGGGGGCTAAAACTGTTTTTT.

Here the CDR3 reads CATSDERTYNEQFF. CDR3 DNA sequence: TGTGCCACGTCCGACGAGCGCACATACAATGAGCAGTTCTTC. This chain uses TRBV24-1 with TRBJ2-1; D gene ambiguous. V lost 10 bases and J lost 4, with 16 bases in between. CDR1 is KGHDR, CDR2 SFDVKD, per germline. There are 14 residues in the CDR3.

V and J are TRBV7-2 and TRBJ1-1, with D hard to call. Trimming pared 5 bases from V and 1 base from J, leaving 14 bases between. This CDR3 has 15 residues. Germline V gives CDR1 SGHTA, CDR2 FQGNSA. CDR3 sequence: CASSAAAGKNTEAFF. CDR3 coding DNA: TGTGCCAGCAGCGCCGCGGCGGGGAAGAACACTGAAGCTTTCTTT.

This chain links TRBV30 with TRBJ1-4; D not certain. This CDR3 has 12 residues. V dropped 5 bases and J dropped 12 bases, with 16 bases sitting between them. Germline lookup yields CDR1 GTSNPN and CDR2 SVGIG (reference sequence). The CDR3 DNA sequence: TGTGCCTGGGGGGAGCTTGTTGGGGAACTGTTTTTT. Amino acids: CAWGELVGELFF. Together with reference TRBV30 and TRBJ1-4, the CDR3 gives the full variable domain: SQTIHQWPATLVQPVGSPLSLECTVEGTSNPNLYWYRQAAGRGLQLLFYSVGIGQISSEVPQNLSASRPQDRQFILSSKKLLLSDSGFYLCAWGELVGELFFGSGTQLSVL.

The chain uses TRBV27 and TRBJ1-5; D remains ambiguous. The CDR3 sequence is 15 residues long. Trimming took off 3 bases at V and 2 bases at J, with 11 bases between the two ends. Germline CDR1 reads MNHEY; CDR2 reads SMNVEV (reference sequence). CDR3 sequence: CASSFRVDGNQPQHF. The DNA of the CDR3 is TGTGCCAGCAGTTTCCGGGTGGATGGCAATCAGCCCCAGCATTTT.

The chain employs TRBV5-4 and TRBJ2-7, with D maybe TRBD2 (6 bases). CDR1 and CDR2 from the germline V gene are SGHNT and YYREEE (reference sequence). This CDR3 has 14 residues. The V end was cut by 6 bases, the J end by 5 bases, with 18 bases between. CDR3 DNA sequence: TGTGCCAGCACCCCCATCGGGGGAGGAGACGAGCAGTACTTC. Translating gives CASTPIGGGDEQYF.

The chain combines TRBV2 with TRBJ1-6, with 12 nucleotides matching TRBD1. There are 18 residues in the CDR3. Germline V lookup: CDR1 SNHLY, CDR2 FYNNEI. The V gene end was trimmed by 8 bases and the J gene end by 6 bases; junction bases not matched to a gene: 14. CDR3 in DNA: TGTGCCAGCTTGGGGATACCGGGACAGGGGGCTAGTAATTCACCCCTCCACTTT. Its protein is CASLGIPGQGASNSPLHF.

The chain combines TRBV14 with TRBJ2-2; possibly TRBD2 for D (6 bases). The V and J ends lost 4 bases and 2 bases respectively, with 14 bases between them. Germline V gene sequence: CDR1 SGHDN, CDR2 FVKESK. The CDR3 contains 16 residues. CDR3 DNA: TGTGCCAGCAGCCTTCCGGGACTCGATAACACCGGGGAGCTGTTTTTT. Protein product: CASSLPGLDNTGELFF.

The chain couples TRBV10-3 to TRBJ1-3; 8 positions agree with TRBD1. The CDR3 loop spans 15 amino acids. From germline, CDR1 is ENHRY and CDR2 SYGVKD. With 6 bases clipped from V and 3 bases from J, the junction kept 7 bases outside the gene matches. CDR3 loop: CAISNQGARGNTIYF. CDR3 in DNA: TGTGCCATCAGCAACCAGGGGGCGCGTGGAAACACCATATATTTT.

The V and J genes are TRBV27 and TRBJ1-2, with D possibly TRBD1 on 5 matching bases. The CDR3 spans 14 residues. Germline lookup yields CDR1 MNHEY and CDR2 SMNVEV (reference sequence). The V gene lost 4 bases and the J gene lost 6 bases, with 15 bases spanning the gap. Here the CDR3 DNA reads TGTGCCAGCAGTTCTGGGGCGCGTGGGCATGGCTACACCTTC. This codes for CASSSGARGHGYTF.

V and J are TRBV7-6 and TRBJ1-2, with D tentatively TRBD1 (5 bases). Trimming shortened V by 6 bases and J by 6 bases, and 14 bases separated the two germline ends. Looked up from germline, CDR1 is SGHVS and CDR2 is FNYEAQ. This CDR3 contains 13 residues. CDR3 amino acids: CASRAQGGHGYTF. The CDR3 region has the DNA TGTGCCAGCAGGGCTCAGGGAGGGCATGGCTACACCTTC.

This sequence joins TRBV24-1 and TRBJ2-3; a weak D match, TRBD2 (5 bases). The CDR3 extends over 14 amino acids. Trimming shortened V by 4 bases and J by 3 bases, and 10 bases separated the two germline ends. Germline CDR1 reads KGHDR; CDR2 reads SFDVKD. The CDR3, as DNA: TGTGCCACCAGTGAACCTAGCAGTACAGATACGCAGTATTTT. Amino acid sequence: CATSEPSSTDTQYF.

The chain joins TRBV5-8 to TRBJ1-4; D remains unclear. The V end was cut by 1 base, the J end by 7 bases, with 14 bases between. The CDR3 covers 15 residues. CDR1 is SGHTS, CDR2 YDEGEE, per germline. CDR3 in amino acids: CASSLQSRTAEKLFF. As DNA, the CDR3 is TGTGCCAGCAGCTTGCAAAGCCGGACTGCTGAAAAACTGTTTTTT.

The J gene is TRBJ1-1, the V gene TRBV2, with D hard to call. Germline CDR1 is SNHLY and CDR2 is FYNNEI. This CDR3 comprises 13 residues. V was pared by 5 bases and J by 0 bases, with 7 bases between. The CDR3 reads CASSIQVNTEAFF. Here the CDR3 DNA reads TGTGCCAGCAGTATCCAGGTGAACACTGAAGCTTTCTTT.

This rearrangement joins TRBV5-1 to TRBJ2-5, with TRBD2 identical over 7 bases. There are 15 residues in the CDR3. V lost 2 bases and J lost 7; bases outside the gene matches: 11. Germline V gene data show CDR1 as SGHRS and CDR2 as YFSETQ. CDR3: CASSFDSGTIGTQYF. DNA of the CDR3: TGCGCCAGCAGCTTTGATTCCGGGACTATTGGGACCCAGTACTTC.

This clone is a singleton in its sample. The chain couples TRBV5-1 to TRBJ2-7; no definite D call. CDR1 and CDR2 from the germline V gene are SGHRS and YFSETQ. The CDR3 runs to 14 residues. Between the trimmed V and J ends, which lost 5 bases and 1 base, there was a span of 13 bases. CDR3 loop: CASRKEAQSYEQYF. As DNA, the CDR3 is TGCGCCAGCAGAAAAGAGGCGCAATCCTACGAGCAGTACTTC.

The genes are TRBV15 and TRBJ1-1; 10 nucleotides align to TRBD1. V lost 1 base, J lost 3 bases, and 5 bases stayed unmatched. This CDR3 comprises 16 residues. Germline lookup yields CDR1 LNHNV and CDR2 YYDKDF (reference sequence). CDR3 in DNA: TGTGCCACCAGCAGAGGACTAGGGACAGGGGACACTGAAGCTTTCTTT. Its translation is CATSRGLGTGDTEAFF. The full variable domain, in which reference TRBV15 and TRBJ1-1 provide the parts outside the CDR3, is DAMVIQNPRYQVTQFGKPVTLSCSQTLNHNVMYWYQQKSSQAPKLLFHYYDKDFNNEADTPDNFQSRRPNTSFCFLDIRSPGLGDTAMYLCATSRGLGTGDTEAFFGQGTRLTVV.

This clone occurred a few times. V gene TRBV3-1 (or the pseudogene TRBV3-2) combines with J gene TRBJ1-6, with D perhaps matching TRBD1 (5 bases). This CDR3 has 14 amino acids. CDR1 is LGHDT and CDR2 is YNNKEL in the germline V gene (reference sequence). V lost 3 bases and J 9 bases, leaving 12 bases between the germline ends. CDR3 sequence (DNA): TGTGCCAGCAGCCACAGCAGGGTAGGTTCACCCCTCCACTTT. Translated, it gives CASSHSRVGSPLHF.

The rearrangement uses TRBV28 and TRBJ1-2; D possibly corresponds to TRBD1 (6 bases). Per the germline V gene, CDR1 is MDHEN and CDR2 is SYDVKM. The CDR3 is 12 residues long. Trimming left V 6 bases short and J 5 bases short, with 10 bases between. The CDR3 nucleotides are TGTGCCAGCAGCGGACAGACTTATGGCTACACCTTC. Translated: CASSGQTYGYTF.